The following is a T cell receptor beta chain sequence with its context. Sequencing was performed with immunoSEQ multiplex PCR; in TCRdb, only in-frame clones are kept and a portion is missing. The sample has about 72,000 clones, approximately 80% seen once; the top ten hold about 6.2%. This sample stems from a study of blood T cell repertoires in COVID-19. Study background: The origin of the acute and convalescent COVID-19 samples was the United States, Italy and Spain.

V was pared by 5 bases and J by 2 bases, with 9 bases between. This CDR3 contains 13 residues. The germline gives CDR1 SGHTA, CDR2 FQGNSA. The sequenced sample was peripheral blood. The chain links TRBV7-2 to TRBJ1-2; the D gene is possibly TRBD1 (5 bases). The clonotype originates from a man aged 55 to 69 with acute or convalescent COVID-19. The CDR3 protein is CASSQQENYGYTF. As DNA, the CDR3 is TGTGCCAGCAGCCAACAGGAGAACTATGGCTACACCTTC.